This TCR beta chain was recorded in a study of cytomegalovirus exposure and HLA in healthy donors. Across the whole study: Samples from HLA-typed donors yielded about 86 million unique TCRs in an early data release. The study, taken as a whole, reports: Segments of the TCR beta V type were, in most cases, productive about 90% or about 30% of the time in an earlier analysis. It was reported that TCR beta sequences correctly inferred the HLA-A and HLA-B alleles for most subjects. The study labeled 170 or so TCR beta chains cytomegalovirus-associated.

The CDR3 runs to 16 residues. J was trimmed by 5 bases and V by 2 bases; bases with no gene match: 7. Germline V lookup: CDR1 MGHDK, CDR2 SYGVNS. On this clone itself: Its specificity is not known.

It was with 60 Vbeta and 13 Jbeta primers that the PCR ran. Clones were sequenced by immunoSEQ multiplex PCR, and TCRdb holds only the in-frame ones, with some missing. Its table records around 210,000 clones. The J gene is TRBJ2-2, the V gene TRBV25-1; 8 bases match TRBD1. The sample was PBMCs. This TCR was recovered from a woman aged 25 to 45 in good health and CMV-seropositive. CDR3 amino acids: CASSERLTGGTGELFF. The CDR3 region has the DNA TGTGCCAGCAGTGAAAGGCTAACAGGGGGTACCGGGGAGCTGTTTTTT. Full variable domain (missing parts from reference TRBV25-1 and TRBJ2-2): EADIYQTPRYLVIGTGKKITLECSQTMGHDKMYWYQQDPGMELHLIHYSYGVNSTEKGDLSSESTVSRIRTEHFPLTLESARPSHTSQYLCASSERLTGGTGELFFGEGSRLTVL.